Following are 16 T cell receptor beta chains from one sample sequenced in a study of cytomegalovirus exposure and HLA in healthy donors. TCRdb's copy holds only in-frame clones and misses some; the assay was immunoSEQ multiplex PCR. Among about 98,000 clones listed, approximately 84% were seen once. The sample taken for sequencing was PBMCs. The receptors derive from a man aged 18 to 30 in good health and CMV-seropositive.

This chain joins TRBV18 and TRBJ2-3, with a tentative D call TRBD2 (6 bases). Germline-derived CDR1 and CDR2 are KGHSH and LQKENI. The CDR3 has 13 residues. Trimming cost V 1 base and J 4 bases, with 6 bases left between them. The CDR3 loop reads CASSPLAADTQYF. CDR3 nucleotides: TGTGCCAGCTCACCACTAGCGGCAGATACGCAGTATTTT.

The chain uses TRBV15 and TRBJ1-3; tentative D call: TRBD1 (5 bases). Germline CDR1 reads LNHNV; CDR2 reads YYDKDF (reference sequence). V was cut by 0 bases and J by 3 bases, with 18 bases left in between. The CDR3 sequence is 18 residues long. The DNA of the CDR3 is TGTGCCACCAGCAGAGATCTCGAGGGGAGGGATAGTGGAAACACCATATATTTT. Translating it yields CATSRDLEGRDSGNTIYF.

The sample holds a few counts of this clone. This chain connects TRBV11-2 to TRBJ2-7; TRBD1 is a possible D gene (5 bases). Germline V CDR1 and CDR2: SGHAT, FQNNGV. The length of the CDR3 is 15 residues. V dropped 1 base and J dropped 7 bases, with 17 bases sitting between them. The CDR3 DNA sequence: TGTGCCAGCAGCTTAGGGGCTCAGGGTAATAGGGAGCAGTACTTC. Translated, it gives CASSLGAQGNREQYF.

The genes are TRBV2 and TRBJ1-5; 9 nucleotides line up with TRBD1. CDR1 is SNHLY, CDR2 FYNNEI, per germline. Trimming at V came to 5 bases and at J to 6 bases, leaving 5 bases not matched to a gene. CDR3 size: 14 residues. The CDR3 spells CASSTGGEAQPQHF. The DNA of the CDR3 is TGTGCCAGCAGTACAGGGGGCGAGGCTCAGCCCCAGCATTTT.

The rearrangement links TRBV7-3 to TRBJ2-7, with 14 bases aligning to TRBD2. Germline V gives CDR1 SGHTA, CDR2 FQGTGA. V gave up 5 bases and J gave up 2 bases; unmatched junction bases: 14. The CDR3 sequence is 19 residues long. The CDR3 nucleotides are TGTGCCAGCAGCCCATCCGGGACTAGCGGGAGTCTCGGCCCCTACGAGCAGTACTTC. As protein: CASSPSGTSGSLGPYEQYF. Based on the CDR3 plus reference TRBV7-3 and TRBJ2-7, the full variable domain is GAGVSQTPSNKVTEKGKYVELRCDPISGHTALYWYRQSLGQGPEFLIYFQGTGAADDSGLPNDRFFAVRPEGSVSTLKIQRTERGDSAVYLCASSPSGTSGSLGPYEQYFGPGTRLTVT.

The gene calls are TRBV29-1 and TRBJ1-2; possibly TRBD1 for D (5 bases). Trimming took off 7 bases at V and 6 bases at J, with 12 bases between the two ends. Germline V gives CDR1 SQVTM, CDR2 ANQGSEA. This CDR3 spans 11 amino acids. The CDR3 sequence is CSAGGTDGYTF. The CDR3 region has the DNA TGCAGCGCCGGGGGTACCGATGGCTACACCTTC.

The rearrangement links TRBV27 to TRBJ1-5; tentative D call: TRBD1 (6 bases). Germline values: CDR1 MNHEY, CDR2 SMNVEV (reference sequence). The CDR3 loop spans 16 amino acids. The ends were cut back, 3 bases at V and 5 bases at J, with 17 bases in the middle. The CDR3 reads CASSFVAGQLDQPQHF. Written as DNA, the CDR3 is TGTGCCAGCAGTTTCGTCGCCGGACAGTTAGATCAGCCCCAGCATTTT.

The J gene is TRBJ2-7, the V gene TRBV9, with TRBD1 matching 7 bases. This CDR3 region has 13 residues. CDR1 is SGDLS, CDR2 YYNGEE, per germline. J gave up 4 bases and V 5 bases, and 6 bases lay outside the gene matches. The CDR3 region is CASSKQGTYEQYF. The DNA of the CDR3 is TGTGCCAGCAGTAAACAGGGGACGTACGAGCAGTACTTC.

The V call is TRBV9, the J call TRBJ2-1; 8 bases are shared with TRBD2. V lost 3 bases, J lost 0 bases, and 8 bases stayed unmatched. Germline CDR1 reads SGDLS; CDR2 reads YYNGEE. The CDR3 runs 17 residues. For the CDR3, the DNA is TGTGCCAGCAGCGCCGGGGGGGCCCATTTCTCCTACAATGAGCAGTTCTTC. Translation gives CASSAGGAHFSYNEQFF.

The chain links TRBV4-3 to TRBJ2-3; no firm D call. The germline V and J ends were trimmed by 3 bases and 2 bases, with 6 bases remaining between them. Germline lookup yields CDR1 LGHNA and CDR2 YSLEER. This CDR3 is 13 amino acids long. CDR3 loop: CASSQGNTDTQYF. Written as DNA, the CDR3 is TGCGCCAGCAGCCAGGGCAACACAGATACGCAGTATTTT.

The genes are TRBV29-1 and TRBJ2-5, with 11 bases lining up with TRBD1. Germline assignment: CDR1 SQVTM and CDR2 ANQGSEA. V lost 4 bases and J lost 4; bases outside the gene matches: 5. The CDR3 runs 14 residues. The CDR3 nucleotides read TGCAGCGTTGTGGGACAGGGGGGTTTAGAGACCCAGTACTTC. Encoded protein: CSVVGQGGLETQYF.

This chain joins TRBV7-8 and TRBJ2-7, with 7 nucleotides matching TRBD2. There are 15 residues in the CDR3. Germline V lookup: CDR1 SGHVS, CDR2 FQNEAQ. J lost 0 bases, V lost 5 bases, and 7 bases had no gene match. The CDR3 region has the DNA TGTGCCAGCAGCCTAACCGGGACTACCTCCTACGAGCAGTACTTC. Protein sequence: CASSLTGTTSYEQYF.

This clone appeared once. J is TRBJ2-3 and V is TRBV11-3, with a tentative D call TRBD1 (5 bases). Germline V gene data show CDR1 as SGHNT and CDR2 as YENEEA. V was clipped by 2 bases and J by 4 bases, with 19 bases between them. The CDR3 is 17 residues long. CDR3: CASSLNTAGPDSDTQYF. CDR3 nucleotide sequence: TGTGCCAGCAGCTTAAATACGGCAGGGCCGGATTCAGATACGCAGTATTTT.

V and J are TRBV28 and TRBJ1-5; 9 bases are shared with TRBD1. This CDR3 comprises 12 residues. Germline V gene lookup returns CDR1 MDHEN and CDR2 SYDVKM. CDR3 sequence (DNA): TGTGCTGAACAGGGGGCCTATCAGCCCCAGCATTTT. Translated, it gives CAEQGAYQPQHF.

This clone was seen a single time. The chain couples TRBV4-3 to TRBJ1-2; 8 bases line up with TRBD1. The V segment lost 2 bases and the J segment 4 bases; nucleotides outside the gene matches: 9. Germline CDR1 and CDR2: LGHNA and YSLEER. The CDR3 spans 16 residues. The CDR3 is CASSQKKTGDSYGYTF. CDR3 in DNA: TGCGCCAGCAGCCAAAAAAAGACAGGGGATAGCTATGGCTACACCTTC.

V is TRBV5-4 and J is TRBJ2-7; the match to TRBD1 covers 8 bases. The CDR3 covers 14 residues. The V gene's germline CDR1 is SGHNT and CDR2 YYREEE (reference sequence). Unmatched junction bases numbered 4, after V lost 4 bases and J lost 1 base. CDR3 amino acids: CASSLDRGSYEQYF. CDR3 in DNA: TGTGCCAGCAGCCTAGACAGGGGTTCCTACGAGCAGTACTTC.